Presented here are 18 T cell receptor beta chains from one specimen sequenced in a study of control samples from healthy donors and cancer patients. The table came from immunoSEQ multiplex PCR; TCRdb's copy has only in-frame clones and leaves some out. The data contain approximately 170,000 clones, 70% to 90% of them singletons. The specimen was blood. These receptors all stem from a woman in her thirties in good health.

As DNA, the CDR3 is TGTGCCAGCAGCTTAGGGGACCCTAGGACTGGAAACACCATATATTTT. Its translation: CASSLGDPRTGNTIYF. The chain has TRBV7-2 and TRBJ1-3, with D possibly being TRBD1 (5 bases). The V and J ends lost 1 base and 2 bases respectively, with 12 bases between them. The CDR3 has 16 residues. Germline values: CDR1 SGHTA, CDR2 FQGNSA.

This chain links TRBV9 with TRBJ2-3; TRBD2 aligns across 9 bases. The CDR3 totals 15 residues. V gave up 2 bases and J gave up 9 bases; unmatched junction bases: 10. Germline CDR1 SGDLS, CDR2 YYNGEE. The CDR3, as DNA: TGTGCCAGCAGCGTGGCGGGGGGGCCCCTGGAAACGCAGTATTTT. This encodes CASSVAGGPLETQYF.

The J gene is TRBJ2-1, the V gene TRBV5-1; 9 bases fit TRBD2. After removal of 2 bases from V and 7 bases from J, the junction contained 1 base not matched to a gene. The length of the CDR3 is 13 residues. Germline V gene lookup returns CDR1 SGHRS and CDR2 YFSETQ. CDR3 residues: CASSFSGRNEQFF. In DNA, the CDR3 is TGCGCCAGCAGCTTTAGCGGGAGAAATGAGCAGTTCTTC.

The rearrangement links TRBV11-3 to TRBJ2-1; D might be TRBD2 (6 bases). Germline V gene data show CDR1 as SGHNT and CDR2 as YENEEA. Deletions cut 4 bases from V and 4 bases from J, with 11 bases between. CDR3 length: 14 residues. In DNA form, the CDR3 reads TGTGCCAGCAGCTGGGGCCGGGAGTACAATGAGCAGTTCTTC. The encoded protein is CASSWGREYNEQFF.

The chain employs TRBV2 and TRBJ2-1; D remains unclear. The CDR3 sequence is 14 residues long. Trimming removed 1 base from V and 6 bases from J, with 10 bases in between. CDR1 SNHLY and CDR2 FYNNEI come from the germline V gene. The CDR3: CASSEGKGSNEQFF. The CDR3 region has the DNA TGTGCCAGCAGTGAAGGGAAGGGAAGCAATGAGCAGTTCTTC.

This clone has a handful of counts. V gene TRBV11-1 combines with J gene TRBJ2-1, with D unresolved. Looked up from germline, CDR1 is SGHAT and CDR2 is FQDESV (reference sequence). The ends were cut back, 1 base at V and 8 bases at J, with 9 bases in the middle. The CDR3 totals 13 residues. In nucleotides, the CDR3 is TGTGCCAGCAGCTTAGAGACCGCCGATGAGCAGTTCTTC. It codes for CASSLETADEQFF.

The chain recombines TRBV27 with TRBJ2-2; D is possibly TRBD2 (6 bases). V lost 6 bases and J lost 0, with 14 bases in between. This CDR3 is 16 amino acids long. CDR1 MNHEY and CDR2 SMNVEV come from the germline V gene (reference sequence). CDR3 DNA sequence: TGTGCCAGCAGCGAGGACCCGGGAGCGAACACCGGGGAGCTGTTTTTT. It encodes CASSEDPGANTGELFF.

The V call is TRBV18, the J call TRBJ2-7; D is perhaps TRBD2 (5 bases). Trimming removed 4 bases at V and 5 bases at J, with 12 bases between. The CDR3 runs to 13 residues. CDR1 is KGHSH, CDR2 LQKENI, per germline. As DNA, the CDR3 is TGTGCCAGCTCACATACGGACGGGAACGAGCAGTACTTC. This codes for CASSHTDGNEQYF.

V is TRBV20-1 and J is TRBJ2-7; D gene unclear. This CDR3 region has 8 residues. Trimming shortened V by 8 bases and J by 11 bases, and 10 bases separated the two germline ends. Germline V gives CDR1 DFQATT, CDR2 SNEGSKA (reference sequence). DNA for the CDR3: TGCAGTCCCTCCCCGGAGTACTTC. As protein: CSPSPEYF.

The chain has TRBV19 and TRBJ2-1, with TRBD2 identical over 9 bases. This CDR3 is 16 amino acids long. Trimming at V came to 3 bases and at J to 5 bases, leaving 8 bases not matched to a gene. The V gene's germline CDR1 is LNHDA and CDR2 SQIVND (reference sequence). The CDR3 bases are TGTGCCAGTAGTATCGTCGGCGGGAGGGAAAACAATGAGCAGTTCTTC. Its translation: CASSIVGGRENNEQFF.

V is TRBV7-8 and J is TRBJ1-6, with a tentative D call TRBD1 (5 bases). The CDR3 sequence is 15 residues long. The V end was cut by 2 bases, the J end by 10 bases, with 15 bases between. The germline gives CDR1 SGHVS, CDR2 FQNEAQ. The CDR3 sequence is CASSLRGQGESPLHF. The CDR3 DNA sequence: TGTGCCAGCAGCTTACGAGGGCAGGGAGAGTCACCCCTCCACTTT.

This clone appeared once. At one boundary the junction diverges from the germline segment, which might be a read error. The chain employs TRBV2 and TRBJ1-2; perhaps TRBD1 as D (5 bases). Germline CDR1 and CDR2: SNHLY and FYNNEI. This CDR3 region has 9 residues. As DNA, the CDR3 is TGTGCCACCGGCCAGGGTTTACCCTTC. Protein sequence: CATGQGLPF.

The CDR3 region is CASSQDRRGYTF. The CDR3 DNA reads TGCGCCAGCAGCCAAGACAGGCGGGGCTACACCTTC. This rearrangement joins TRBV10-2 to TRBJ1-2, with a possible D match to TRBD1 (6 bases). The CDR3 has 12 residues. Trimming shortened V by 6 bases and J by 8 bases, and 13 bases separated the two germline ends. Per germline, CDR1 WSHSY and CDR2 SAAADI.

The CDR3 reads CSARANNEQFF. In DNA form, the CDR3 reads TGCAGTGCTAGGGCGAACAATGAGCAGTTCTTC. The gene calls are TRBV20-1 and TRBJ2-1; D gene unclear. The CDR3 length is 11 residues. From germline, CDR1 is DFQATT and CDR2 SNEGSKA (reference sequence). The germline V and J ends were trimmed by 3 bases and 5 bases, with 5 bases remaining between them.

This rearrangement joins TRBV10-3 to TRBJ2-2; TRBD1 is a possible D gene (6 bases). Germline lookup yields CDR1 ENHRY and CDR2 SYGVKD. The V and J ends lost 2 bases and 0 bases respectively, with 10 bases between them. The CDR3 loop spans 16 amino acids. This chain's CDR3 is CAISEGTPSNTGELFF. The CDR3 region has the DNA TGTGCCATCAGTGAGGGGACACCGTCGAACACCGGGGAGCTGTTTTTT.

In DNA, the CDR3 is TGCGCCAGCAGCCAGCACTCCGACACCGGGGAGCTGTTTTTT. It encodes CASSQHSDTGELFF. The chain recombines TRBV4-1 with TRBJ2-2; D is uncertain. The CDR3 length is 14 residues. CDR1 and CDR2 from the germline V gene are MGHRA and YSYEKL. Trimming removed 3 bases from V and 3 bases from J, with 8 bases in between.

The CDR3 sequence is CASSFWGAGELFF. The CDR3 region has the DNA TGTGCCAGCAGCTTTTGGGGGGCCGGGGAGCTGTTTTTT. V and J are TRBV5-4 and TRBJ2-2; D is perhaps TRBD2 (6 bases). Trimming shortened V by 2 bases and J by 6 bases, and 8 bases separated the two germline ends. Germline CDR1 and CDR2: SGHNT and YYREEE (reference sequence). CDR3 length: 13 residues.

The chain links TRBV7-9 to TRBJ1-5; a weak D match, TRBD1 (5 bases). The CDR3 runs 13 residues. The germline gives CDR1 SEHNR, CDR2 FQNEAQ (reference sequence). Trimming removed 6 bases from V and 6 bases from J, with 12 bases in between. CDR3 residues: CASSPIQGQPQHF. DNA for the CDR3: TGTGCCAGCAGTCCCATTCAGGGTCAGCCCCAGCATTTT.